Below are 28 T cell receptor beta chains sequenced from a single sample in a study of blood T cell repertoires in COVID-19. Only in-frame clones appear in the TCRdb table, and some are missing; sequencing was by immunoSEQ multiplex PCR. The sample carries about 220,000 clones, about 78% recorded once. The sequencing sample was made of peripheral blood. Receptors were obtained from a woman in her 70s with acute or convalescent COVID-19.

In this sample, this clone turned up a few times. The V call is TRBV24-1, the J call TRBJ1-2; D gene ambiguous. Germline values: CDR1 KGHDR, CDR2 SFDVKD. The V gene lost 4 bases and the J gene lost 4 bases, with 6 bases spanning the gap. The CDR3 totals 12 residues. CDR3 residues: CATSEGVYGYTF. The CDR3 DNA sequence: TGTGCCACCAGTGAAGGAGTCTATGGCTACACCTTC.

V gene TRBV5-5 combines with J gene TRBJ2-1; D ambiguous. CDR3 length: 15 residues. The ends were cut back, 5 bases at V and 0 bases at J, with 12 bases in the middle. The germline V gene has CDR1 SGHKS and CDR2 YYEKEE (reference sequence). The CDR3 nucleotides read TGTGCCAGCAGACGGGTCTTGAGCTCCTACAATGAGCAGTTCTTC. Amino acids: CASRRVLSSYNEQFF. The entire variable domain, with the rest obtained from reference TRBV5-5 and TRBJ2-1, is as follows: DAGVTQSPTHLIKTRGQQVTLRCSPISGHKSVSWYQQVLGQGPQFIFQYYEKEERGRGNFPDRFSARQFPNYSSELNVNALLLGDSALYLCASRRVLSSYNEQFFGPGTRLTVL.

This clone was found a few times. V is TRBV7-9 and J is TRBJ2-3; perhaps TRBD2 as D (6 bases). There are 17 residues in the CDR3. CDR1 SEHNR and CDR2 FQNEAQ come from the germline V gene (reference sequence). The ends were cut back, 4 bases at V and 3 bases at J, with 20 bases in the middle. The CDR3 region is CASSSTRAGHVTDTQYF. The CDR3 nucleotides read TGTGCCAGCAGCTCAACCCGGGCGGGGCATGTTACAGATACGCAGTATTTT.

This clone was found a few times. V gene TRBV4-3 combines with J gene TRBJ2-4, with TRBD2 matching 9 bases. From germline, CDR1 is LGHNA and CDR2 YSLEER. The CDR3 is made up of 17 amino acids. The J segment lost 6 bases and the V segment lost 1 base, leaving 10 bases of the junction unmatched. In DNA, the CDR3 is TGCGCCAGCAGCCAAGTTAGCGGGGGTGCTCGAGGAAACATTCAGTACTTC. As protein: CASSQVSGGARGNIQYF.

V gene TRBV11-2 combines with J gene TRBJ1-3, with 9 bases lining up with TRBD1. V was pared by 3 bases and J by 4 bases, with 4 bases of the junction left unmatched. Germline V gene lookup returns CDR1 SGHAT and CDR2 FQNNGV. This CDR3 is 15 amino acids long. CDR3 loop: CASSFTGGLGNTIYF. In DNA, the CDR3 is TGTGCCAGCAGCTTCACAGGGGGCTTAGGAAACACCATATATTTT.

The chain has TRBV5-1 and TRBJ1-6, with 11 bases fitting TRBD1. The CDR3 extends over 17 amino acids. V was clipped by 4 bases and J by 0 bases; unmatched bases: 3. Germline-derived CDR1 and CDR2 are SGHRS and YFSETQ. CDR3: CASSGGTGGSYNSPLHF. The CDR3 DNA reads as TGCGCCAGCAGCGGAGGGACAGGGGGCTCCTATAATTCACCCCTCCACTTT.

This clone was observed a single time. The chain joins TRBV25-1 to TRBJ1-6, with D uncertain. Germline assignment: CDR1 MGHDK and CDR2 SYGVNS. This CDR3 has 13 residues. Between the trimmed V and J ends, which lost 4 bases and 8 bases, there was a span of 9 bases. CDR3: CASSGLADSPLHF. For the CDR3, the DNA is TGTGCCAGCAGTGGGTTGGCCGATTCACCCCTCCACTTT.

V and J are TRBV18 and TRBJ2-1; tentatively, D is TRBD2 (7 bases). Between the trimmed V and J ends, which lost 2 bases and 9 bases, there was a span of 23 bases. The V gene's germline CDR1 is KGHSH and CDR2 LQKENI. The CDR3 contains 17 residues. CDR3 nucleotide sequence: TGTGCCAGCTCACCATCCTTTATGGGGGGGGGCCTGGCTGAGCAGTTCTTC. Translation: CASSPSFMGGGLAEQFF.

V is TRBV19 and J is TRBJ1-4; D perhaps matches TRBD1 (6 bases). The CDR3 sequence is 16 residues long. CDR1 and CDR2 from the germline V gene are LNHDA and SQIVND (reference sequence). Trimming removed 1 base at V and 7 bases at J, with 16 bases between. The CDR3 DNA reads TGTGCCAGTAGTATAGGGTTACAGGGAGCGGCTGAAAAACTGTTTTTT. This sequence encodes CASSIGLQGAAEKLFF.

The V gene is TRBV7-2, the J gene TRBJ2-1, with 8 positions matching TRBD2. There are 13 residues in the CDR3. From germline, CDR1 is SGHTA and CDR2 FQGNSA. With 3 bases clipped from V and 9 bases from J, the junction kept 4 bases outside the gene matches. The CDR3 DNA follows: TGTGCCAGCAGCTTTAGCGGGGCTGGTGAGCAGTTCTTC. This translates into CASSFSGAGEQFF. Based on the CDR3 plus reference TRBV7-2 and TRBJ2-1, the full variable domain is GAGVSQSPSNKVTEKGKDVELRCDPISGHTALYWYRQSLGQGLEFLIYFQGNSAPDKSGLPSDRFSAERTGGSVSTLTIQRTQQEDSAVYLCASSFSGAGEQFFGPGTRLTVL.

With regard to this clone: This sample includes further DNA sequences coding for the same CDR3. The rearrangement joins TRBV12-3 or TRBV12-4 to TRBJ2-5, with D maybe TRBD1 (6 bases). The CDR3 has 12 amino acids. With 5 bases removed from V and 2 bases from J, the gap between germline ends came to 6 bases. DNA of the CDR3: TGTGCCAGCAGTAGGGGGCAAGAGACCCAGTACTTC. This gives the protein CASSRGQETQYF.

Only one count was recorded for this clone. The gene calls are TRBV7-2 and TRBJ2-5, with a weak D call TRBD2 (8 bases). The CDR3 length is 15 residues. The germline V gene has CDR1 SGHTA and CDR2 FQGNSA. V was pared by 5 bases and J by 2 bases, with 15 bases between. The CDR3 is CASSPGGGRQETQYF. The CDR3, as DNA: TGTGCCAGCAGCCCGGGAGGGGGCCGACAAGAGACCCAGTACTTC.

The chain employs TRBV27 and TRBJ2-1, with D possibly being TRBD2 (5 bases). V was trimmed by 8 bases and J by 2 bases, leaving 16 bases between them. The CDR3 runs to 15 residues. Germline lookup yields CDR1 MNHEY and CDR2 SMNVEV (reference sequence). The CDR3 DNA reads TGTGCCAGCTCCATCGTTGGGCGGGCCTACAATGAGCAGTTCTTC. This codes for CASSIVGRAYNEQFF.

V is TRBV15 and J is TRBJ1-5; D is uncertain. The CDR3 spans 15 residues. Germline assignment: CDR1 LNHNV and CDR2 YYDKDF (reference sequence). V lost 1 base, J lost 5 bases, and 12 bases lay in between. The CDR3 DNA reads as TGTGCCACCAGCAGAGGGAGCGGAACCTATCAGCCCCAGCATTTT. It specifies CATSRGSGTYQPQHF.

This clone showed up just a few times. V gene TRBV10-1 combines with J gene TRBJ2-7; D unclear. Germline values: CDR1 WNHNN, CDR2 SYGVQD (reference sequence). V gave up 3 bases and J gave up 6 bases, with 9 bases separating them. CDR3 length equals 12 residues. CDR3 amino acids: CASSDRSSEQYF. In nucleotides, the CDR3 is TGCGCCAGCAGTGATCGGAGTAGCGAGCAGTACTTC.

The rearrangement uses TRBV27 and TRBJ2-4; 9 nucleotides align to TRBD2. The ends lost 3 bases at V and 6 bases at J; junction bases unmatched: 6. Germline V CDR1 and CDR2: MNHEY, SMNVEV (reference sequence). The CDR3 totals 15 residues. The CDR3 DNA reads TGTGCCAGCAGTTTTAGTAGGCGGGGGGGAAACATTCAGTACTTC. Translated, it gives CASSFSRRGGNIQYF.

The CDR3 here is CASSQNLDRTTNEKLFF. The DNA of the CDR3 is TGTGCCAGCAGCCAAAACCTTGACAGGACAACTAATGAAAAACTGTTTTTT. The J gene is TRBJ1-4, the V gene TRBV3-1 (or the pseudogene TRBV3-2); D possibly corresponds to TRBD1 (6 bases). Between the trimmed V and J ends, which lost 2 bases and 0 bases, there was a span of 13 bases. Germline values: CDR1 LGHDT, CDR2 YNNKEL (reference sequence). CDR3 size: 17 residues.

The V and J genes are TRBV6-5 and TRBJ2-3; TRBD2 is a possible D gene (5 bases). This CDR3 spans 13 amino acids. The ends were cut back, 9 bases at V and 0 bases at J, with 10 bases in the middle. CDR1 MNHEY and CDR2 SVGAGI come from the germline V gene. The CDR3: CASGRGSTDTQYF. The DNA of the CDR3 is TGTGCCAGTGGTCGGGGAAGCACAGATACGCAGTATTTT.

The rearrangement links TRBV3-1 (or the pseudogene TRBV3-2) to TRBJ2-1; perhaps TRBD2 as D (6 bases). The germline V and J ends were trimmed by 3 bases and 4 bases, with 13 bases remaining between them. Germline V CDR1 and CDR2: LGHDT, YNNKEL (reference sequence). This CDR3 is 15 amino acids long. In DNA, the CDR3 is TGTGCCAGCAGCCAGGGGTACGGGAGTTACAATGAGCAGTTCTTC. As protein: CASSQGYGSYNEQFF.

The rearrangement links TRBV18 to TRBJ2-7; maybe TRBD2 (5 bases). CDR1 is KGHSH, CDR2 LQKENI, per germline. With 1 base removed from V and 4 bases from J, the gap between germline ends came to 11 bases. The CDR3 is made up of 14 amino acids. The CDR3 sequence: CASSPRRVLYEQYV. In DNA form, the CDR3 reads TGTGCCAGCTCACCACGGCGGGTTCTATACGAGCAGTACGTC.

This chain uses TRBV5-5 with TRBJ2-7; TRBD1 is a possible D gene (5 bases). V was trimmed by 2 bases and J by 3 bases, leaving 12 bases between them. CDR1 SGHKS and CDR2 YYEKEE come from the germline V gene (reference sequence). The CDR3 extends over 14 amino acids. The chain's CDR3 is CASSLDNRFYEQYF. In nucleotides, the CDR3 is TGTGCCAGCAGCTTAGATAACAGGTTCTACGAGCAGTACTTC.

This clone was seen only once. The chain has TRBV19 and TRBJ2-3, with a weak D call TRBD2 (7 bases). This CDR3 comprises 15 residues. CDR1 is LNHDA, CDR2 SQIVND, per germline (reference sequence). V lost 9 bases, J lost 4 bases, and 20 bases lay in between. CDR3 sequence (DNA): TGTGCCAGCGCCCGGGGGGCCCTGACCGCAGATACGCAGTATTTT. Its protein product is CASARGALTADTQYF.

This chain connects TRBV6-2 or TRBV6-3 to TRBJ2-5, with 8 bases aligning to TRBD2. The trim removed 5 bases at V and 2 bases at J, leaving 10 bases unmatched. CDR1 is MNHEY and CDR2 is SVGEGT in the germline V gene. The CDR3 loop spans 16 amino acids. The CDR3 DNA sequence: TGTGCCAGCAGTGACCCCGGGAGCGGGGGACAAGAGACCCAGTACTTC. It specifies CASSDPGSGGQETQYF.

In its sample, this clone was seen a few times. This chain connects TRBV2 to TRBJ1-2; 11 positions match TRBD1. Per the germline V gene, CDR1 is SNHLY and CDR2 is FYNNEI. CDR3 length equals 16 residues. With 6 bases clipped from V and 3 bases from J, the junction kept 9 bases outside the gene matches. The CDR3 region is CASSLHGQGADYGYTF. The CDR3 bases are TGTGCCAGCAGCCTTCACGGACAGGGGGCGGACTATGGCTACACCTTC.

The DNA for the CDR3 is TGTGCCAGCAGTTCGGGACAGGGCAATGAGCAGTTCTTC. It specifies CASSSGQGNEQFF. V and J are TRBV5-6 and TRBJ2-1, with 9 nucleotides matching TRBD1. The V and J ends lost 5 bases and 6 bases, in that order; junction bases with no gene match: 3. This CDR3 has 13 residues. CDR1 is SGHDT and CDR2 is YYEEEE in the germline V gene. Full variable domain (remainder filled in from reference TRBV5-6 and TRBJ2-1): DAGVTQSPTHLIKTRGQQVTLRCSPKSGHDTVSWYQQALGQGPQFIFQYYEEEERQRGNFPDRFSGHQFPNYSSELNVNALLLGDSALYLCASSSGQGNEQFFGPGTRLTVL.

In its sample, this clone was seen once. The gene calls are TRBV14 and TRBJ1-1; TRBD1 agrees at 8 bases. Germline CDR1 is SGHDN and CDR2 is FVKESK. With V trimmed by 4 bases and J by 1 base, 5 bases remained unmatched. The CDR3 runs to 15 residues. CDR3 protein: CASSLLTGANTEAFF. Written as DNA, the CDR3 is TGTGCCAGCAGCCTTCTGACAGGGGCGAACACTGAAGCTTTCTTT.

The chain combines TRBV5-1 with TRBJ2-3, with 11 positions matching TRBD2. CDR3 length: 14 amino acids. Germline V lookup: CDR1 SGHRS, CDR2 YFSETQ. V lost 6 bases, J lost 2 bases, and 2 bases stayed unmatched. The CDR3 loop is CASTSGGYTDTQYF. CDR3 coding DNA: TGCGCCAGCACTAGCGGGGGGTACACAGATACGCAGTATTTT.

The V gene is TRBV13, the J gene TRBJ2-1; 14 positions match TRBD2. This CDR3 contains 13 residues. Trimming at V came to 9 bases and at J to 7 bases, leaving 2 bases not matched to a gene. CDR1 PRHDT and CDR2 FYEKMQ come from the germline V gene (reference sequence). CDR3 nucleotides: TGTGCCAGTGGGACTAGCGGGGGAAATGAGCAGTTCTTC. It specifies CASGTSGGNEQFF.